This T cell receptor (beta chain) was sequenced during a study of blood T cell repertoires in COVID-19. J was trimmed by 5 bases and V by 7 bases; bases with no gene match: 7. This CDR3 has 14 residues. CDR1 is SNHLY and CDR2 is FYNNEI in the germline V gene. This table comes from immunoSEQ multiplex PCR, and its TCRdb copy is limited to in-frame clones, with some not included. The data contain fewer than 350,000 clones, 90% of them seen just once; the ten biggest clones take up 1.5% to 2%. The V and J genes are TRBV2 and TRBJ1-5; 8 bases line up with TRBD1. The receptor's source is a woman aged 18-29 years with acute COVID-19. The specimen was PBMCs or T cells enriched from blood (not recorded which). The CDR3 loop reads CASNLDRDYQPQHF. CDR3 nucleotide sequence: TGTGCCAGCAACCTGGACAGGGACTATCAGCCCCAGCATTTT. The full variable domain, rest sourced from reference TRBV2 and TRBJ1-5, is EPEVTQTPSHQVTQMGQEVILRCVPISNHLYFYWYRQILGQKVEFLVSFYNNEISEKSEIFDDQFSVERPDGSNFTLKIRSTKLEDSAMYFCASNLDRDYQPQHFGDGTRLSIL.